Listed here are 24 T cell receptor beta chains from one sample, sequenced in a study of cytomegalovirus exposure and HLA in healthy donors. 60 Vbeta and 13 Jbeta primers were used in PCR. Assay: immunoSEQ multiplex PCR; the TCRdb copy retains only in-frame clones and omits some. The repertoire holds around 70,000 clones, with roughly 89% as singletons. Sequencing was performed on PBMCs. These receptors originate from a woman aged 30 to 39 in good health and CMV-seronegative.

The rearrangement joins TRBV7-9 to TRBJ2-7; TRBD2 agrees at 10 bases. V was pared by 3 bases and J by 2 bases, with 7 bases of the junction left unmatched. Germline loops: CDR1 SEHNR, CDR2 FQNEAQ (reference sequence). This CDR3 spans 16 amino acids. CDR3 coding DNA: TGTGCCAGCAGCTTTCGGACTAGCGGTTACCCCTACGAGCAGTACTTC. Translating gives CASSFRTSGYPYEQYF.

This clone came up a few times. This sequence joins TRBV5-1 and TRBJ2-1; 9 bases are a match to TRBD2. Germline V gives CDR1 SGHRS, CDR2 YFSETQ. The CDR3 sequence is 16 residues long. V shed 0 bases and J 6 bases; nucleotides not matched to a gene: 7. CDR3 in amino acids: CASSLGGSGSINEQFF. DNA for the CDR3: TGCGCCAGCAGCTTGGGCGGTAGCGGGAGTATCAATGAGCAGTTCTTC.

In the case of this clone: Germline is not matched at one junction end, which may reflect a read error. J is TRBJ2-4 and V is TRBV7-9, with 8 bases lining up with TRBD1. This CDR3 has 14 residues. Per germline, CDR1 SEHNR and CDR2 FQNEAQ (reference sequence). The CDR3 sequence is CSSSPGQGWDIQYF. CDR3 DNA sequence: TGTTCCAGCAGCCCCGGACAGGGATGGGACATTCAGTACTTC.

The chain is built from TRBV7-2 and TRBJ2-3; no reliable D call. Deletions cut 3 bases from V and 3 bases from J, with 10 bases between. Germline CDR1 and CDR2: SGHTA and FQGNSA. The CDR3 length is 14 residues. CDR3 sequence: CASSFNSLTDTQYF. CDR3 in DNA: TGTGCCAGCAGCTTTAATTCGTTGACAGATACGCAGTATTTT.

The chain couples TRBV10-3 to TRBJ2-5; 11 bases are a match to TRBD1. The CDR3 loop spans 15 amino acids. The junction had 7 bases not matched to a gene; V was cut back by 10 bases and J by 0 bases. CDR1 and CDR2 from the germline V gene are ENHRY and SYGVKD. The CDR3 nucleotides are TGTGCCACGACGGGACAGGGGGGATACCAAGAGACCCAGTACTTC. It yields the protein CATTGQGGYQETQYF.

This chain's CDR3 is CAIGKGGQETQYF. CDR3 DNA sequence: TGTGCCATCGGGAAGGGCGGGCAAGAGACCCAGTACTTC. The chain has TRBV10-3 and TRBJ2-5; TRBD2 is a possible D gene (5 bases). Trimming pared 8 bases from V and 2 bases from J, leaving 12 bases between. Germline V gives CDR1 ENHRY, CDR2 SYGVKD. The CDR3 extends over 13 amino acids.

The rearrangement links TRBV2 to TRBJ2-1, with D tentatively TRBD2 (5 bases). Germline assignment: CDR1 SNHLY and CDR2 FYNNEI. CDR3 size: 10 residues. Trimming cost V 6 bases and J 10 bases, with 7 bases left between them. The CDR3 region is CASSREEQFF. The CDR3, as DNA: TGTGCCAGCAGCCGGGAAGAGCAGTTCTTC.

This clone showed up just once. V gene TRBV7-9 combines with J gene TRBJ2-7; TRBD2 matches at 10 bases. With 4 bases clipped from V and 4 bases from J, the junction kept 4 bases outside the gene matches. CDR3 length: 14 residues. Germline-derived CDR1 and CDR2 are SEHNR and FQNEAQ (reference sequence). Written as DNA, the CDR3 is TGTGCCAGCAGCTCTAGCGGGGGCACGTACGAGCAGTACTTC. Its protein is CASSSSGGTYEQYF.

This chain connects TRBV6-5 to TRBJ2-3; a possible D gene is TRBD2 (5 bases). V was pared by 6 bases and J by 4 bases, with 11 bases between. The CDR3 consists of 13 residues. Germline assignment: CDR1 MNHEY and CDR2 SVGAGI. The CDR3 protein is CASSPQRADTQYF. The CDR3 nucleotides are TGTGCCAGCAGCCCGCAGAGGGCAGATACGCAGTATTTT.

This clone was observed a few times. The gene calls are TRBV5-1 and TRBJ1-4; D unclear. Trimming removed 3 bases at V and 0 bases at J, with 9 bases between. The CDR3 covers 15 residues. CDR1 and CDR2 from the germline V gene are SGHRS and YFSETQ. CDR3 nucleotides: TGCGCCAGCAGCTCGGCGGACTCAACTAATGAAAAACTGTTTTTT. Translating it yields CASSSADSTNEKLFF.

In DNA, the CDR3 is TGTGCCAGCAGCATACCTACGCCTGAAGCTTTCTTT. It yields the protein CASSIPTPEAFF. The chain combines TRBV5-6 with TRBJ1-1; D ambiguous. V was trimmed by 4 bases and J by 6 bases, leaving 10 bases between them. CDR3 length: 12 residues. Germline CDR1 reads SGHDT; CDR2 reads YYEEEE.

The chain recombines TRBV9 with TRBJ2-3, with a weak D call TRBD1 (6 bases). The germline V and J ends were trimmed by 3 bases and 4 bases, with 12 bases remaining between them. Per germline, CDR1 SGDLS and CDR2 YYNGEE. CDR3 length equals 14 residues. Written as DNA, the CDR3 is TGTGCCAGCAGCGACCTAGCAGGGGCAGATACGCAGTATTTT. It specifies CASSDLAGADTQYF. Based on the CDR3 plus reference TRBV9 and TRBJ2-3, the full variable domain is DSGVTQTPKHLITATGQRVTLRCSPRSGDLSVYWYQQSLDQGLQFLIQYYNGEERAKGNILERFSAQQFPDLHSELNLSSLELGDSALYFCASSDLAGADTQYFGPGTRLTVL.

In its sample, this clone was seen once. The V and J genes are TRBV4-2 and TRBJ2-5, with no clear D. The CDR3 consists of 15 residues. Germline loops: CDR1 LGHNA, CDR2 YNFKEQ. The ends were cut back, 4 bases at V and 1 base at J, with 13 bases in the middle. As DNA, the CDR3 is TGTGCCAGCAGCCCGAATCACTTAAGCCAAGAGACCCAGTACTTC. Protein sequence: CASSPNHLSQETQYF.

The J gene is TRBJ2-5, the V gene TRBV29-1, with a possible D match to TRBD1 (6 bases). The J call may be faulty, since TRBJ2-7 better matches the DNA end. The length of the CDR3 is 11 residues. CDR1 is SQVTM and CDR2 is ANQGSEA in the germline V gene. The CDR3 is CSVESGDEQYF. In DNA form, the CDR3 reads TGCAGCGTTGAATCAGGGGACGAGCAGTACTTC.

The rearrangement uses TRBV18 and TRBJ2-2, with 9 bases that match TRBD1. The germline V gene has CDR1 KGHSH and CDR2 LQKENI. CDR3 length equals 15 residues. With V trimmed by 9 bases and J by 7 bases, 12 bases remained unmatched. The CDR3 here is CASREGQGFGGELFF. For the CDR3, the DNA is TGTGCCAGTCGCGAGGGACAGGGCTTCGGCGGGGAGCTGTTTTTT.

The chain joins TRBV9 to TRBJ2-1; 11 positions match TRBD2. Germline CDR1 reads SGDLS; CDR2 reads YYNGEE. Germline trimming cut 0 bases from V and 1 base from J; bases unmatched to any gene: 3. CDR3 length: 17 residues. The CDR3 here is CASSVATSGRSYNEQFF. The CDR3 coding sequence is TGTGCCAGCAGCGTAGCTACTAGCGGGAGATCCTACAATGAGCAGTTCTTC.

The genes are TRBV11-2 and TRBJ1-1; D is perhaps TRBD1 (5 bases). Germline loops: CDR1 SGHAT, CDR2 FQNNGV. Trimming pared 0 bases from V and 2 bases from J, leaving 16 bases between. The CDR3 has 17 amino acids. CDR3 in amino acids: CASSLDPGEGSNTEAFF. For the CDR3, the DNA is TGTGCCAGCAGCTTAGATCCCGGGGAGGGGAGTAACACTGAAGCTTTCTTT.

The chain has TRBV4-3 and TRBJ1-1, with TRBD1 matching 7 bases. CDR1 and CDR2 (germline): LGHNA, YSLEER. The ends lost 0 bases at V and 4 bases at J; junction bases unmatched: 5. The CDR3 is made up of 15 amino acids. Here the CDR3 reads CASSQDGSGGTEAFF. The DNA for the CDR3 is TGCGCCAGCAGCCAAGATGGGTCAGGGGGCACTGAAGCTTTCTTT.

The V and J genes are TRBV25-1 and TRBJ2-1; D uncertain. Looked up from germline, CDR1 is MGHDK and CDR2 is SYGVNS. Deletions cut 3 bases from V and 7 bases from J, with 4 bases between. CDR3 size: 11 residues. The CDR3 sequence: CASSDLNEQFF. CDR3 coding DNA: TGTGCCAGCAGTGATTTAAATGAGCAGTTCTTC.

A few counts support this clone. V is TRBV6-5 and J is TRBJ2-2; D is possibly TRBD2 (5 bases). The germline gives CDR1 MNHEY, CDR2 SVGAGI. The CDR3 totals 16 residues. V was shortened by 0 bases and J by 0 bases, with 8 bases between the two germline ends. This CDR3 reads CASSYSEETNTGELFF. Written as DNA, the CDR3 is TGTGCCAGCAGTTACTCGGAGGAGACGAACACCGGGGAGCTGTTTTTT.

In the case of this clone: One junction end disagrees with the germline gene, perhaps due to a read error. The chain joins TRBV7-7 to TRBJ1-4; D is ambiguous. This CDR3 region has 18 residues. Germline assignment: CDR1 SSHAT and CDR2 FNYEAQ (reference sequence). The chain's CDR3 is CASSLVHSLGETNEKLFF. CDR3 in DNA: TGTGCTAGCAGCTTAGTTCACAGCTTAGGTGAAACTAATGAAAAACTGTTTTTT.

CDR3 amino acids: CASSVGASSNEQFF. The DNA for the CDR3 is TGTGCCAGCAGTGTTGGCGCTAGCAGTAATGAGCAGTTCTTC. This rearrangement joins TRBV6-4 to TRBJ2-1; tentative D call: TRBD2 (5 bases). The CDR3 is 14 amino acids. With 4 bases removed from V and 7 bases from J, the gap between germline ends came to 14 bases. Germline assignment: CDR1 MRHNA and CDR2 SNTAGT.

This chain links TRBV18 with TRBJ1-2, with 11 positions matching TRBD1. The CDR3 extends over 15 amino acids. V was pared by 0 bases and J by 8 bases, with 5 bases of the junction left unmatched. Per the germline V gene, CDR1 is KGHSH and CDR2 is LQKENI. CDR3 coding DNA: TGTGCCAGCTCACCACCCGGGACAGGGGGTCAAGGCTACACCTTC. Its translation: CASSPPGTGGQGYTF. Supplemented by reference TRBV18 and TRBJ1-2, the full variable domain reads NAGVMQNPRHLVRRRGQEARLRCSPMKGHSHVYWYRQLPEEGLKFMVYLQKENIIDESGMPKERFSAEFPKEGPSILRIQQVVRGDSAAYFCASSPPGTGGQGYTFGSGTRLTVV.

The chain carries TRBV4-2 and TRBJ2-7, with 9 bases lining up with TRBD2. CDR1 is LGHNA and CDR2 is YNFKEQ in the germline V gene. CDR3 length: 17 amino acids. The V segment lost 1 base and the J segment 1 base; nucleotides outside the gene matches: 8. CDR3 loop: CASSQADRLAASYEQYF. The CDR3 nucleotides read TGTGCCAGCAGCCAAGCGGACAGACTAGCGGCTTCCTACGAGCAGTACTTC.